This T cell receptor beta chain comes out of a study of control samples from healthy donors and cancer patients. This clone was observed a few times. Only in-frame clones appear in the TCRdb table, and some are missing; sequencing was by immunoSEQ multiplex PCR. Here the sample spans approximately 110,000 clones, around 89% being singletons. With V trimmed by 5 bases and J by 0 bases, 9 bases remained unmatched. CDR1 is SGHRS, CDR2 YFSETQ, per germline. The CDR3 is 17 amino acids. J is TRBJ1-3 and V is TRBV5-1, with 9 nucleotides matching TRBD1. The receptor was derived from a woman in her 50s in good health. Sequencing was done on a sample of blood. CDR3 sequence: CASSYGTGPSSGNTIYF. The CDR3 nucleotides are TGCGCCAGCAGTTACGGGACAGGGCCCAGCTCTGGAAACACCATATATTTT.